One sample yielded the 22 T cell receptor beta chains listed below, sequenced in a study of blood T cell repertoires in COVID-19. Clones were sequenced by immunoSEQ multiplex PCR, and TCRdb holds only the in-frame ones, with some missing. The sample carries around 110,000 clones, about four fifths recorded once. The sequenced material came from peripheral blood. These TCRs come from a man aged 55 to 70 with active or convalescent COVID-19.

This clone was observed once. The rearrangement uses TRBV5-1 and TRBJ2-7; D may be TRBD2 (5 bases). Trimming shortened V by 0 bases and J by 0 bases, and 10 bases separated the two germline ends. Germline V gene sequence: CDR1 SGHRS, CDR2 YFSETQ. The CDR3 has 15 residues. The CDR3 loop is CASSLADSVSYEQYF. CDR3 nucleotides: TGCGCCAGCAGCTTGGCGGACTCCGTCTCCTACGAGCAGTACTTC.

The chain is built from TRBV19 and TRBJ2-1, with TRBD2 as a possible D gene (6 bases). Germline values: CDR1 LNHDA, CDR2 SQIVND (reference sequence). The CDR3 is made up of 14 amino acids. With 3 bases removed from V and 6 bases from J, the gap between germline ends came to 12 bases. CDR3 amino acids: CASSIPAGLNEQFF. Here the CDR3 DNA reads TGTGCCAGTAGTATTCCAGCGGGCCTCAATGAGCAGTTCTTC.

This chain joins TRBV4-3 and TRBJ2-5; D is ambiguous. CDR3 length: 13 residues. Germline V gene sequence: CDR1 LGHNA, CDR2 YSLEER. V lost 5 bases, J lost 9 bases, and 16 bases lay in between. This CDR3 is CASSSELVQAQYF. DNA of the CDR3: TGCGCCAGCAGCTCTGAGCTGGTTCAGGCCCAGTACTTC.

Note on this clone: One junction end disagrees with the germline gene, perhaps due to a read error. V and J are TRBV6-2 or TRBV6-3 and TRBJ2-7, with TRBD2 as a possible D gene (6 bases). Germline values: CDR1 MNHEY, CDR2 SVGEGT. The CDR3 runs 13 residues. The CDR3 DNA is TGTGCCAGCAGTTACGCCAATAGGGAGGTCCTAATCTTC. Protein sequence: CASSYANREVLIF.

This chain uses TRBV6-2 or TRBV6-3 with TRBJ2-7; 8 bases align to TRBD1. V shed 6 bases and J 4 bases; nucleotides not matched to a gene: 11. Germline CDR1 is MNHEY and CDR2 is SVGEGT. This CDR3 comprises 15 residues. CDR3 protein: CASSPRGTGRYEQYF. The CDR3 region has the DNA TGTGCCAGCAGCCCCAGGGGGACAGGTCGGTACGAGCAGTACTTC.

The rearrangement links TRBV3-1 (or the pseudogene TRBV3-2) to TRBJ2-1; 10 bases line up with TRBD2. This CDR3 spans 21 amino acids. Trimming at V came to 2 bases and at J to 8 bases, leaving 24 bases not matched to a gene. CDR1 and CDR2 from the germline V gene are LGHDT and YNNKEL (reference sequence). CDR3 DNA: TGTGCCAGCAGCCAATCCTGCCAGATTCGCATCAAAGCGGGAGGGCCCGATGAGCAGTTCTTC. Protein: CASSQSCQIRIKAGGPDEQFF.

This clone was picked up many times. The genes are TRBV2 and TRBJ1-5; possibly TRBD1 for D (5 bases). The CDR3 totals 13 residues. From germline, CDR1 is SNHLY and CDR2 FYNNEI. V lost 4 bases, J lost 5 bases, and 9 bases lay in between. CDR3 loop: CASSAWGDQPQHF. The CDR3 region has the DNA TGTGCCAGCAGTGCTTGGGGGGATCAGCCCCAGCATTTT.

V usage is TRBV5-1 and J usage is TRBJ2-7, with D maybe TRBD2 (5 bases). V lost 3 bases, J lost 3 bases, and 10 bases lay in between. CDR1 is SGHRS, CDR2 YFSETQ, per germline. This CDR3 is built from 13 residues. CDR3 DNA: TGCGCCAGCAGCTGGGAGTTAGGCTACGAGCAGTACTTC. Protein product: CASSWELGYEQYF. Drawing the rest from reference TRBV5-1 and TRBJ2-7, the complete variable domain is KAGVTQTPRYLIKTRGQQVTLSCSPISGHRSVSWYQQTPGQGLQFLFEYFSETQRNKGNFPGRFSGRQFSNSRSEMNVSTLELGDSALYLCASSWELGYEQYFGPGTRLTVT.

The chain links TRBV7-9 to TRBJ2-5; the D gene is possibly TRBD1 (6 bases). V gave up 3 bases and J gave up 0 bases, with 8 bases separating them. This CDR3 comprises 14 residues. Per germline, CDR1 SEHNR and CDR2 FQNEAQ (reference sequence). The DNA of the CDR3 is TGTGCCAGCAGCTTCGGACAGAACCAAGAGACCCAGTACTTC. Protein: CASSFGQNQETQYF.

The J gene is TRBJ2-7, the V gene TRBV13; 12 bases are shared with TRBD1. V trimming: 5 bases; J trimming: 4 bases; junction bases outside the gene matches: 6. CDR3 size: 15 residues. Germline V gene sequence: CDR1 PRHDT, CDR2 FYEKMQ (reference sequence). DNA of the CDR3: TGTGCCAGCAGCCGAGCGGGACAGGGGGCATACGAGCAGTACTTC. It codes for CASSRAGQGAYEQYF.

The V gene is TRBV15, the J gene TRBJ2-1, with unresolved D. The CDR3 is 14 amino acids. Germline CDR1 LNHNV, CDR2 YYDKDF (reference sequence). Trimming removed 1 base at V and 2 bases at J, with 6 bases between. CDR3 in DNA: TGTGCCACCAGCAGAGGGAGCGCCTACAATGAGCAGTTCTTC. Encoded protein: CATSRGSAYNEQFF. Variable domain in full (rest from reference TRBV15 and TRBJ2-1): DAMVIQNPRYQVTQFGKPVTLSCSQTLNHNVMYWYQQKSSQAPKLLFHYYDKDFNNEADTPDNFQSRRPNTSFCFLDIRSPGLGDTAMYLCATSRGSAYNEQFFGPGTRLTVL.

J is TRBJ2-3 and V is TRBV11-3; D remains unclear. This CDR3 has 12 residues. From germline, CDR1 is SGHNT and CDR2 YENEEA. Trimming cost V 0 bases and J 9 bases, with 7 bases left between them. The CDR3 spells CASSLDSRTQYF. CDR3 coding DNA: TGTGCCAGCAGCTTAGATAGTCGGACGCAGTATTTT. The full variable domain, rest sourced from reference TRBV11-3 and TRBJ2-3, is EAGVVQSPRYKIIEKKQPVAFWCNPISGHNTLYWYLQNLGQGPELLIRYENEEAVDDSQLPKDRFSAERLKGVDSTLKIQPAELGDSAVYLCASSLDSRTQYFGPGTRLTVL.

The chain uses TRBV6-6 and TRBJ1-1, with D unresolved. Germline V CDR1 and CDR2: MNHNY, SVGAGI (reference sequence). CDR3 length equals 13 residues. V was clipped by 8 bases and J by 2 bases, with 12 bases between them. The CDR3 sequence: CASGSGSNTEAFF. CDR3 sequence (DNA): TGTGCCAGCGGCAGCGGGTCTAACACTGAAGCTTTCTTT.

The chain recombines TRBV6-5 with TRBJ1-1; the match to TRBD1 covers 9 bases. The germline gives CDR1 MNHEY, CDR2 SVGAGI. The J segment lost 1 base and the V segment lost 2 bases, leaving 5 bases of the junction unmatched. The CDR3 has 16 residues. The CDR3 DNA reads TGTGCCAGCAGTTACCCACGGACAGGGGAGAACACTGAAGCTTTCTTT. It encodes CASSYPRTGENTEAFF.

In nucleotides, the CDR3 is TGTGCCAGCAGCCCTAGCCCATACAGGGGGCAAGGCAATCAGCCCCAGCATTTT. It translates to CASSPSPYRGQGNQPQHF. The V and J genes are TRBV7-2 and TRBJ1-5; 9 nucleotides match TRBD1. Germline lookup yields CDR1 SGHTA and CDR2 FQGNSA. The length of the CDR3 is 18 residues. With 5 bases clipped from V and 2 bases from J, the junction kept 13 bases outside the gene matches.

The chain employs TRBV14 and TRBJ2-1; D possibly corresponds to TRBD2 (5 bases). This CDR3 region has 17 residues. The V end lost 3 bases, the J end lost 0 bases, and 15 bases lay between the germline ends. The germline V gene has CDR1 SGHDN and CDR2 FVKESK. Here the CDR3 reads CASSHLFGETSYNEQFF. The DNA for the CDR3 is TGTGCCAGCAGCCACCTTTTTGGGGAGACCTCCTACAATGAGCAGTTCTTC.

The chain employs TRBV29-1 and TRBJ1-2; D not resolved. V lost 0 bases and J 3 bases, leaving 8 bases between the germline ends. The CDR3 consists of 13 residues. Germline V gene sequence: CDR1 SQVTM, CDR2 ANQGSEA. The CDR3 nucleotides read TGCAGCGTTGAAGATCGGAGACACTATGGCTACACCTTC. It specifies CSVEDRRHYGYTF.

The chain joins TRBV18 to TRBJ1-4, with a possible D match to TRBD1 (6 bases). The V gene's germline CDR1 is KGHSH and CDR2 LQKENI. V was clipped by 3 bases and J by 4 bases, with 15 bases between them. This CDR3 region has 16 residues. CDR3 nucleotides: TGTGCCAGCTCACCGCCCTCCGGACAGTTTAATGAAAAACTGTTTTTT. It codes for CASSPPSGQFNEKLFF.

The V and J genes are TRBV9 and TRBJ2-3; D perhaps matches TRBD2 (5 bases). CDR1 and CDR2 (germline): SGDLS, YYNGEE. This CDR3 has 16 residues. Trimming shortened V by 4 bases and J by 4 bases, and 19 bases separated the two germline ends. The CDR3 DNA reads TGTGCCAGCAGCCCCTCAGGCGGGTGGGGAGCAGATACGCAGTATTTT. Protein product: CASSPSGGWGADTQYF.

The CDR3 nucleotides read TGTGCCACCAGTGATTTGATAGGGGGCATCTTTCCCGAGACCGGGGAGCTGTTTTTT. This translates into CATSDLIGGIFPETGELFF. The J gene is TRBJ2-2, the V gene TRBV24-1; TRBD1 agrees at 7 bases. The CDR3 is made up of 19 amino acids. Per germline, CDR1 KGHDR and CDR2 SFDVKD. J lost 5 bases, V lost 0 bases, and 14 bases had no gene match.

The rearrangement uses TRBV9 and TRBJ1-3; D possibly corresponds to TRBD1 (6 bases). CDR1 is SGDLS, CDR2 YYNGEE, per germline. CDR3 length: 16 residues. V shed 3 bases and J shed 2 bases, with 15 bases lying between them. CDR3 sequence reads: CASSATGTNAGNTIYF. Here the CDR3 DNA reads TGTGCCAGCAGCGCCACCGGGACAAACGCTGGAAACACCATATATTTT. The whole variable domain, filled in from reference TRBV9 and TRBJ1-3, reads DSGVTQTPKHLITATGQRVTLRCSPRSGDLSVYWYQQSLDQGLQFLIQYYNGEERAKGNILERFSAQQFPDLHSELNLSSLELGDSALYFCASSATGTNAGNTIYFGEGSWLTVV.

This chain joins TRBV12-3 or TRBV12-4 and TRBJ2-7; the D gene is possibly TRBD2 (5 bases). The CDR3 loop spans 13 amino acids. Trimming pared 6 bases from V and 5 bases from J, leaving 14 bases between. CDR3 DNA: TGTGCCAGCAGCCAAGCGGTGCTCCACGAGCAGTACTTC. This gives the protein CASSQAVLHEQYF.